This entry features one T cell receptor (beta chain) sequence. Its antigen is not known. From germline, CDR1 is MNHEY and CDR2 SMNVEV (reference sequence). The ends were cut back, 5 bases at V and 2 bases at J, with 19 bases in the middle. The length of the CDR3 is 17 residues. This specimen comes from a study of T cell responses to AZD1222 COVID-19 vaccine. Findings and caveats of the study: Baseline seropositivity characterized only a handful of AZD1222 recipients. When two AZD1222 doses had been given, Spike-specific TCR breadth and depth rose.

Clones were read by immunoSEQ multiplex PCR, and TCRdb kept only the in-frame ones, dropping some. The sample lists about 130,000 clones; approximately 83% were seen once. The rearrangement uses TRBV27 and TRBJ2-1, with a weak D call TRBD2 (6 bases). Sample: peripheral blood, taken on day 0 of AZD1222 vaccination. This receptor was obtained from an adult in good health. The CDR3 nucleotides read TGTGCCAGCAGTCCTACAGCGCGGGACTCGACCTACAATGAGCAGTTCTTC. It specifies CASSPTARDSTYNEQFF.